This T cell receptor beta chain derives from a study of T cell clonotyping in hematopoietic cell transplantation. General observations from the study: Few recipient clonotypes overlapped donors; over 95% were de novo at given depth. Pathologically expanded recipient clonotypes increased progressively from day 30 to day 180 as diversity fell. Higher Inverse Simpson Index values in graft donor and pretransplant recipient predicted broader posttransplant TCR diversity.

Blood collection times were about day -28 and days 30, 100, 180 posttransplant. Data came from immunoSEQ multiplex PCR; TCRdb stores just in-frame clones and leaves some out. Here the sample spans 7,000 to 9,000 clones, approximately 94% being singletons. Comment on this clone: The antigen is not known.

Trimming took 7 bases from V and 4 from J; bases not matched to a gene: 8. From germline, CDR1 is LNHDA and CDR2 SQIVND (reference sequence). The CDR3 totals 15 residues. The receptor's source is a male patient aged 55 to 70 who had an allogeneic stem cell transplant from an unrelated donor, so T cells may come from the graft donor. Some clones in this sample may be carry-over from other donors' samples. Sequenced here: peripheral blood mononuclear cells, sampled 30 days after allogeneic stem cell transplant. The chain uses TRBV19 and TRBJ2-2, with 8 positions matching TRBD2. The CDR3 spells CASIGTRSSTGELFF. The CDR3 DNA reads TGTGCCAGTATAGGGACTAGATCTAGCACCGGGGAGCTGTTTTTT. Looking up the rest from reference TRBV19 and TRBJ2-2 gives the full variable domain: DGGITQSPKYLFRKEGQNVTLSCEQNLNHDAMYWYRQDPGQGLRLIYYSQIVNDFQKGDIAEGYSVSREKKESFPLTVTSAQKNPTAFYLCASIGTRSSTGELFFGEGSRLTVL.